This TCR beta chain was sequenced for a study of T cell clonotyping in hematopoietic cell transplantation. Time point in this sample: recipient sample about 28 days before transplant, after cytoreduction. Generated by immunoSEQ multiplex PCR, the TCRdb table keeps only in-frame clones and is missing some. The data hold about 21,000 clones, with about 90% observed a single time. Per the germline V gene, CDR1 is SGHNT and CDR2 is YYREEE (reference sequence). The J segment lost 1 base and the V segment lost 0 bases, leaving 5 bases of the junction unmatched. The CDR3 consists of 16 residues. This clone has only a few counts.

This TCR derives from a young man with biphenotypic leukemia. Some clones in this sample may be carry-over from other donors' samples. Specimen: peripheral blood mononuclear cells, collected before stem cell transplant. The gene calls are TRBV5-4 and TRBJ1-1, with 8 positions matching TRBD1. CDR3 sequence: CASSLGSGGGNTEAFF. The CDR3 DNA reads TGTGCCAGCAGCTTGGGTTCAGGGGGCGGGAACACTGAAGCTTTCTTT. The full variable domain, rest sourced from reference TRBV5-4 and TRBJ1-1, is ETGVTQSPTHLIKTRGQQVTLRCSSQSGHNTVSWYQQALGQGPQFIFQYYREEENGRGNFPPRFSGLQFPNYSSELNVNALELDDSALYLCASSLGSGGGNTEAFFGQGTRLTVV.